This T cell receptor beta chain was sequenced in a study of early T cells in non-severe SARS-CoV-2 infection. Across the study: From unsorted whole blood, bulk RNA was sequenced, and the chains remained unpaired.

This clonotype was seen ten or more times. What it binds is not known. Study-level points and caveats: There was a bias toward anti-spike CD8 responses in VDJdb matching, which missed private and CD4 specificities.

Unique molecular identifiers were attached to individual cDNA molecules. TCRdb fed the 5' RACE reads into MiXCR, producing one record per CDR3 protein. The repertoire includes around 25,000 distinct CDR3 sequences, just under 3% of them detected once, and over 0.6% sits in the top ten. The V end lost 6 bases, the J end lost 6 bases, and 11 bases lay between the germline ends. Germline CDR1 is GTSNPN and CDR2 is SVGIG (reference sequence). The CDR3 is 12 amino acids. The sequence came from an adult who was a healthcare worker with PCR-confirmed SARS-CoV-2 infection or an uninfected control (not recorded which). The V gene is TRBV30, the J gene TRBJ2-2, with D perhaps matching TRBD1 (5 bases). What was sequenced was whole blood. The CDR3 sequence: CACSQGSGELFF. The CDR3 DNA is TGTGCCTGTAGTCAGGGCTCCGGGGAGCTGTTTTTT.